Below are 16 T cell receptor beta chains sequenced from a single sample in a study of identical twins. TCRdb called the 5' RACE reads again in MiXCR, with one record for every CDR3 protein. Counted here are 750,000 to 950,000 distinct CDR3 sequences, approximately 13% occurring once; the ten biggest clones make up roughly 1.6%. This same sample was also part of a study on yellow fever vaccine responses in identical twins.

The sample taken for sequencing was PBMCs. Receptor source: a woman between 18 and 29 years old in good health.

The rearrangement links TRBV7-2 to TRBJ2-1; the D call may be TRBD1 or TRBD2 (6 bases each). Trimming stripped 7 bases from V and 4 bases from J, with 23 bases between. This CDR3 has 17 residues. In germline, CDR1 is SGHTA, CDR2 FQGNSA. CDR3 coding DNA: TGTGCCAGCAACGGGGGCAGGCTCCCCGCGTTATACAATGAGCAGTTCTTC. This translates into CASNGGRLPALYNEQFF.

This rearrangement joins TRBV7-2 to TRBJ1-2; tentatively, D is TRBD1 (6 bases). The CDR3 totals 13 residues. In germline, CDR1 is SGHTA, CDR2 FQGNSA. With 6 bases removed from V and 8 bases from J, the gap between germline ends came to 16 bases. The CDR3 spells CASSLDSLGGYTF. The CDR3 nucleotides are TGTGCCAGCAGTCTGGACAGCCTGGGAGGCTACACCTTC.

This chain connects TRBV5-1 to TRBJ2-4; D not resolved. The CDR3 extends over 15 amino acids. Deletions cut 0 bases from V and 3 bases from J, with 10 bases between. Looked up from germline, CDR1 is SGHRS and CDR2 is YFSETQ. The CDR3 bases are TGCGCCAGCAGCTTGGGATCTGGGGACAAAAACATTCAGTACTTC. It codes for CASSLGSGDKNIQYF.

This clonotype showed up just a few times. This sequence joins TRBV14 and TRBJ2-1; 9 bases align to TRBD2. Trimming removed 1 base from V and 5 bases from J; junction bases left unmatched: 3. The CDR3 has 15 amino acids. Germline CDR1 is SGHDN and CDR2 is FVKESK. The CDR3 DNA reads TGTGCCAGCAGCCAAGCCCTAGCGGGAAACAATGAGCAGTTCTTC. Its translation is CASSQALAGNNEQFF.

CDR3 amino acids: CASSIGLEEAETQYF. CDR3 DNA: TGTGCCAGCAGCATTGGACTAGAGGAGGCCGAGACCCAGTACTTC. This chain uses TRBV5-5 with TRBJ2-5; 7 bases map to TRBD2. The CDR3 consists of 15 residues. Germline lookup yields CDR1 SGHKS and CDR2 YYEKEE (reference sequence). The J segment lost 5 bases and the V segment lost 4 bases, leaving 11 bases of the junction unmatched.

This clonotype was counted only a few times. The chain is built from TRBV19 and TRBJ1-5; D gene uncertain. Trimming took 3 bases from V and 4 from J, leaving 7 bases between them. The CDR3 runs to 13 residues. Germline loops: CDR1 LNHDA, CDR2 SQIVND (reference sequence). CDR3: CASSIVQNQPQHF. CDR3 coding DNA: TGTGCCAGTAGTATCGTACAAAATCAGCCCCAGCATTTT.

The gene calls are TRBV7-2 and TRBJ1-4; D is perhaps TRBD1 (5 bases). Trimming shortened V by 4 bases and J by 7 bases, and 13 bases separated the two germline ends. Germline assignment: CDR1 SGHTA and CDR2 FQGNSA. The CDR3 has 14 residues. CDR3 amino acids: CASSSRDLGEKLFF. The CDR3 coding sequence is TGTGCCAGCAGCTCTCGGGACCTGGGTGAAAAACTGTTTTTT.

V usage is TRBV7-3 and J usage is TRBJ2-2, with 9 bases identical to TRBD1. Trimming removed 4 bases from V and 7 bases from J; junction bases left unmatched: 7. In germline, CDR1 is SGHTA, CDR2 FQGTGA. This CDR3 region has 15 residues. Here the CDR3 reads CASSYGTGLNGELFF. CDR3 DNA: TGTGCCAGCAGCTACGGGACAGGGTTGAACGGGGAGCTGTTTTTT.

The V gene is TRBV7-2, the J gene TRBJ2-4; D possibly matches TRBD1 or TRBD2 (6 bases each). Trimming cost V 4 bases and J 15 bases, with 16 bases left between them. The CDR3 length is 12 residues. CDR1 is SGHTA and CDR2 is FQGNSA in the germline V gene. The CDR3 loop reads CASSSGAPLGYF. Written as DNA, the CDR3 is TGTGCCAGCAGCTCGGGGGCGCCCCTGGGGTACTTC.

The chain links TRBV2 to TRBJ2-1; TRBD2 matches 10 bases. The V and J ends lost 2 bases and 7 bases, in that order; junction bases with no gene match: 5. The CDR3 has 15 residues. CDR1 and CDR2 from the germline V gene are SNHLY and FYNNEI. CDR3 nucleotide sequence: TGTGCCAGCAGTGAAAATCCTAGCGGGAGAAATGAGCAGTTCTTC. This encodes CASSENPSGRNEQFF.

This clonotype was seen a handful of times. The chain links TRBV6-2 or TRBV6-3 to TRBJ1-2; tentatively, D is TRBD1 (6 bases). The CDR3 is made up of 16 amino acids. Trimming shortened V by 2 bases and J by 4 bases, and 17 bases separated the two germline ends. Germline V gene lookup returns CDR1 MNHEY and CDR2 SVGEGT. The CDR3 here is CASSYRNRQDSYGYTF. In nucleotides, the CDR3 is TGTGCCAGCAGTTACCGGAACCGACAGGACAGCTATGGCTACACCTTC.

V is TRBV7-2 and J is TRBJ2-7; D gene uncertain. The CDR3 contains 12 residues. V shed 7 bases and J shed 5 bases, with 12 bases lying between them. Germline V lookup: CDR1 SGHTA, CDR2 FQGNSA. CDR3 sequence (DNA): TGTGCCAGCACCCCCCGAGTTGACGAGCAGTACTTC. Its translation: CASTPRVDEQYF.

The chain carries TRBV2 and TRBJ2-7, with D perhaps TRBD1 (6 bases). The CDR3 runs to 14 residues. Trimming took off 7 bases at V and 2 bases at J, with 15 bases between the two ends. CDR1 and CDR2 from the germline V gene are SNHLY and FYNNEI. The CDR3 DNA reads as TGTGCCAGCAATAGGGGGACAAGTCCCTACGAGCAGTACGTC. Translating gives CASNRGTSPYEQYV.

This clonotype has a single count. The chain employs TRBV7-2 and TRBJ2-1; possibly TRBD1 for D (5 bases). Looked up from germline, CDR1 is SGHTA and CDR2 is FQGNSA. The CDR3 contains 17 residues. The V end lost 1 base, the J end lost 4 bases, and 17 bases lay between the germline ends. CDR3 loop: CASSLVVRGFGYNEQFF. The CDR3 bases are TGTGCCAGCAGCTTAGTGGTTAGGGGATTTGGATACAATGAGCAGTTCTTC.

This rearrangement joins TRBV7-6 to TRBJ1-6, with D unresolved. Germline V gene lookup returns CDR1 SGHVS and CDR2 FNYEAQ. V lost 1 base, J lost 8 bases, and 9 bases lay in between. There are 14 residues in the CDR3. For the CDR3, the DNA is TGTGCCAGCAGCTTAGGAAGGCCCCATTCACCCCTCCACTTT. Protein: CASSLGRPHSPLHF. Drawing the rest from reference TRBV7-6 and TRBJ1-6, the complete variable domain is GAGVSQSPRYKVTKRGQDVALRCDPISGHVSLYWYRQALGQGPEFLTYFNYEAQQDKSGLPNDRFSAERPEGSISTLTIQRTEQRDSAMYRCASSLGRPHSPLHFGNGTRLTVT.

This rearrangement joins TRBV11-3 to TRBJ2-1; 7 bases map to TRBD1. This CDR3 region has 14 residues. V was pared by 3 bases and J by 4 bases, with 3 bases of the junction left unmatched. The V gene's germline CDR1 is SGHNT and CDR2 YENEEA. CDR3 in amino acids: CASSLGTEYNEQFF. The DNA for the CDR3 is TGTGCCAGCAGCTTGGGGACAGAGTACAATGAGCAGTTCTTC. Supplemented by reference TRBV11-3 and TRBJ2-1, the full variable domain reads EAGVVQSPRYKIIEKKQPVAFWCNPISGHNTLYWYLQNLGQGPELLIRYENEEAVDDSQLPKDRFSAERLKGVDSTLKIQPAELGDSAVYLCASSLGTEYNEQFFGPGTRLTVL.